The 4 T cell receptor beta chains reported below all come from one sample, sequenced in a study of T cells in tuberculosis. The table came from immunoSEQ multiplex PCR; TCRdb's copy has only in-frame clones and leaves some out. The sample has 40,000 to 45,000 clones, roughly 96% seen once; the top ten hold approximately 7.9%. Sequenced material: PBMCs. The source is a donor under 30 with latent tuberculosis or without tuberculosis infection.

This rearrangement joins TRBV2 to TRBJ2-1, with 9 bases lining up with TRBD2. The CDR3 totals 13 residues. CDR1 and CDR2 (germline): SNHLY, FYNNEI. The J segment lost 6 bases and the V segment lost 7 bases, leaving 4 bases of the junction unmatched. The CDR3 loop is CASTSSGVNEQFF. In nucleotides, the CDR3 is TGTGCCAGCACCTCTAGCGGGGTCAATGAGCAGTTCTTC. The entire variable domain, with the rest obtained from reference TRBV2 and TRBJ2-1, is as follows: EPEVTQTPSHQVTQMGQEVILRCVPISNHLYFYWYRQILGQKVEFLVSFYNNEISEKSEIFDDQFSVERPDGSNFTLKIRSTKLEDSAMYFCASTSSGVNEQFFGPGTRLTVL.

This rearrangement joins TRBV11-2 to TRBJ2-7; possibly TRBD1 for D (6 bases). CDR1 is SGHAT and CDR2 is FQNNGV in the germline V gene. CDR3 length equals 12 residues. The V and J ends lost 5 bases and 6 bases respectively, with 11 bases between them. The CDR3 region has the DNA TGTGCCAGCAGCCCCACAGGGACCGAGCAGTACTTC. Translation gives CASSPTGTEQYF.

The chain has TRBV29-1 and TRBJ2-1, with TRBD2 matching over 7 bases. The CDR3 has 11 residues. Germline CDR1 and CDR2: SQVTM and ANQGSEA. The J segment lost 9 bases and the V segment lost 7 bases, leaving 6 bases of the junction unmatched. CDR3 bases: TGCAGCGGCCGGGGGGTCGTTGAGCAGTTCTTC. This encodes CSGRGVVEQFF.

V usage is TRBV18 and J usage is TRBJ1-5, with no clear D. With 5 bases removed from V and 3 bases from J, the gap between germline ends came to 8 bases. Germline values: CDR1 KGHSH, CDR2 LQKENI. This CDR3 region has 13 residues. The CDR3 DNA reads as TGTGCCAGCTCAAACGGGAACAATCAGCCCCAGCATTTT. Translation: CASSNGNNQPQHF.